The source of this TCR beta chain is a study of human T cells and chemical hapten exposure (dated by TCRdb to the early 2020s). Regarding the complete study: For sensitization, 2% DPC in acetone was applied to a 2 cm by 2 cm area of upper inner arm skin. Weekly therapeutic DPC doses were additionally applied to the scalp of patients throughout the roughly 25-week study period. Patch testing on the upper back used Finn chambers containing 0.01% DPC, with scoring done after 6 days according to International Contact Dermatitis Research Group standards. The patient cohort, mostly female, included alopecia areata with under or over 50% scalp involvement, alopecia totalis and alopecia universalis. Libraries were pooled for sequencing, and per-sample TCR yields varied mainly because of small differences in library volumes within the pool. In alopecia patients, the study followed how the peripheral blood TCR repertoire changed in vivo over primary and secondary sensitization to diphenylcyclopropenone (DPC), a hapten. Blood samples were taken from patients before sensitization (week 0) and at 2, 6 and about 24 weeks after DPC sensitization. Blood for TCR sequencing was provided by twenty-nine alopecia patients at one to four time points (pre-sensitization, 2, 6 and 24 weeks).

Libraries were constructed by RACE. TCRdb shows the sequencer as NextSeq 500. During library preparation, unique molecular identifiers were attached to individual cDNA molecules so that TCRs could be counted in a quantitative, reproducible way. Both TCR alpha and TCR beta chains were sequenced from each blood RNA sample. The source study handled its data this way. Samples had a median of roughly 99,000 TCRs, with a range from 23,224 to 690,600. V, J and CDR3 annotation of the TCR reads was carried out using the Decombinator software suite. For PS versus PT1 abundance plots, all samples were subsampled to the same number of TCRs (28,000). Expanded TCRs were defined as absent before sensitization and observed at least eight times at the 2-week time point. TCRdb passed the public sequencing reads through fastp at Q25 and MiXCR, retaining productive beta sequences. Each record represents a unique CDR3 protein, reported with the most common genes and DNA among its rows. These V and J calls derive from TCRdb rather than the authors' analysis. This sample has 210,000 or so distinct CDR3 sequences in its table, and roughly a quarter of those were observed once. Together, the top ten hold 2% to 3% of the sample.

Explained via the paper, the time point label denotes: patch test 3, about 24 weeks after DPC sensitization. The treatment or condition label on this specimen signifies: therapeutic diphenylcyclopropenone sensitization with weekly scalp DPC. At each patch-test visit, blood was drawn before the patch test was applied. Eligible patients were aged 18 to 70, diagnosed with alopecia, deemed suitable for DPC therapy, and excluded if pregnant. Total RNA was isolated from unfractionated whole blood collected in Tempus Blood RNA tubes. Broad study findings and their caveats: DPC sensitization did not change the number of TCRs with a frequency above 1 in 1000, and there was no evidence of changes in global repertoire structure. Because every patient had alopecia, a presumed autoimmune disease, the patients' immune response might differ from that of healthy individuals. Patch test score was positively correlated with the number of PT1 expanded TCRs, with significance at thresholds 8, 16 and 32 but not at 4. After repeated subsampling, changes were observed in the strength of the expansion versus patch-test correlation and in the threshold at which the correlation became significant. Expanded TCRs formed significantly more large CDR3 similarity clusters than pre-sensitization or healthy control sets, consistent with antigen-driven responses.

Trimming takes 5 bases from V and 4 bases from J, and the germline ends sit 18 bases apart. The CDR3 goes from the cysteine to the phenylalanine over 16 residues. The sequence is cut down to CDR3 DNA, 48 bases in frame from base 1. In regard to this clonotype: Its antigen is currently not known. No base qualities exist here, and no much larger clone lies one base off it.

In this chain, TRBV12-3 or TRBV12-4 is recombined with TRBJ2-1, with the D call perhaps TRBD1 or TRBD2, as 5 bases match in each case. This material consisted of whole blood, taken in connection with sensitization to the hapten diphenylcyclopropenone (DPC). The origin of this receptor is a woman in her thirties or forties with alopecia areata. Some clones in this sample may be carry-over from other donors' samples. At the DNA level, the sequence is TGTGCCAGCAGTCCACGGGGACGCCAACCTTACAATGAGCAGTTCTTC. The translation is CASSPRGRQPYNEQFF.